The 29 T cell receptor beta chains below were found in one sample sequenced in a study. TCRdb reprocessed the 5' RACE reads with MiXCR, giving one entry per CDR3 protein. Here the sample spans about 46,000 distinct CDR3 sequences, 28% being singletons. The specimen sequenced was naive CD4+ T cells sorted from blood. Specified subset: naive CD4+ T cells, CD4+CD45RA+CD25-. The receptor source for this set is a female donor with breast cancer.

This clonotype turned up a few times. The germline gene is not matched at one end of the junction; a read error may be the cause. The CDR3 spells CSVEDRTRIGGTEAFF. CDR3 in DNA: TGCAGCGTCGAAGACAGGACACGGATAGGGGGCACTGAAGCTTTCTTT. The chain recombines TRBV29-1 with TRBJ1-1, with a possible D match to TRBD1 (6 bases). This CDR3 is 16 amino acids long. CDR1 and CDR2 (germline): SQVTM, ANQGSEA.

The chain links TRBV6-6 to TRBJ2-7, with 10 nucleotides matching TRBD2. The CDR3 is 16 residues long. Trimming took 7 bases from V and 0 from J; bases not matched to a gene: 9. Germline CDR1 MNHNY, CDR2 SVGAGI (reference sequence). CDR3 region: CASTSPTSGASYEQYF. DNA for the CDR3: TGTGCCAGCACTTCTCCCACTAGCGGGGCCTCCTACGAGCAGTACTTC.

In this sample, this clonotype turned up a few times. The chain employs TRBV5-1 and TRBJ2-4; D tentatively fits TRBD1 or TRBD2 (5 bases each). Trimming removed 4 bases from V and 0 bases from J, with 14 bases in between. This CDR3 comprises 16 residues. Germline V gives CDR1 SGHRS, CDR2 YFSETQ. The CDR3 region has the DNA TGCGCCAGCAGCGAAGGGACGGGTTTAGCCAAAAACATTCAGTACTTC. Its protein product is CASSEGTGLAKNIQYF.

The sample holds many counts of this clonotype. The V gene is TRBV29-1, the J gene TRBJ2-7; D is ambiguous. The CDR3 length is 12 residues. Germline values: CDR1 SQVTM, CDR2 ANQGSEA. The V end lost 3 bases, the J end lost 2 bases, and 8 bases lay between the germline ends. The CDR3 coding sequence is TGCAGCGTTGAGGATGGGGCCTACGAGCAGTACTTC. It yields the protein CSVEDGAYEQYF.

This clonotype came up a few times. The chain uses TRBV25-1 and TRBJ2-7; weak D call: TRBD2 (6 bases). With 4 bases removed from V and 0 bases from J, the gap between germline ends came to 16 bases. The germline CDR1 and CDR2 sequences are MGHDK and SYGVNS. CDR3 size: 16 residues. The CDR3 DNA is TGTGCCAGCAGTGCTTTCCGGGACTCCTCCTCCTACGAGCAGTACTTC. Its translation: CASSAFRDSSSYEQYF.

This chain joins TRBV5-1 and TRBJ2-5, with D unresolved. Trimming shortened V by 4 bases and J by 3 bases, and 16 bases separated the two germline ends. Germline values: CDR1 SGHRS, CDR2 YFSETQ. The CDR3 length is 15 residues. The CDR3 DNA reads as TGCGCCAGCAGCCTCCGAGGCAGTACGGAAGAGACCCAGTACTTC. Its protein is CASSLRGSTEETQYF.

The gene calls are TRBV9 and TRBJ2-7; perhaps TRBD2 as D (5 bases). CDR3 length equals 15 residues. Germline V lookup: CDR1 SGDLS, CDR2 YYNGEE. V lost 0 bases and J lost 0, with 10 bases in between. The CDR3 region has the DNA TGTGCCAGCAGCGTAGGGACTCAAAGCTCCTACGAGCAGTACTTC. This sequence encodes CASSVGTQSSYEQYF.

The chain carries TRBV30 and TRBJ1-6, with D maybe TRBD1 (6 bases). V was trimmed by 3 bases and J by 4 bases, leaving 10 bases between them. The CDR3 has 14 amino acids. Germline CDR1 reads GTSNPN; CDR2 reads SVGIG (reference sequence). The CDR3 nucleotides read TGTGCCTGGAGAAAACAGGGATATAATTCACCCCTCCACTTT. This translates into CAWRKQGYNSPLHF.

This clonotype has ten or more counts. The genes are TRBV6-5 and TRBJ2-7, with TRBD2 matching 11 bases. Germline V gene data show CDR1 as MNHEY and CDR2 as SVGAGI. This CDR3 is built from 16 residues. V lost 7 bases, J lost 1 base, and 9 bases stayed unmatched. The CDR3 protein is CASNQRSSGRSYEQYF. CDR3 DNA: TGTGCCAGCAACCAAAGGTCTAGCGGGAGGTCCTACGAGCAGTACTTC.

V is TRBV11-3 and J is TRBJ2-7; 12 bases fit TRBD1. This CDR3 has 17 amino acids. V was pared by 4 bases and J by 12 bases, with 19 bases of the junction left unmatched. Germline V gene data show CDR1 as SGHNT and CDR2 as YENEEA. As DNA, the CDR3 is TGTGCCAGCAGCTCCCAATATCCCAGGGACAGGGGGCCAGTTGGGTACTTC. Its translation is CASSSQYPRDRGPVGYF.

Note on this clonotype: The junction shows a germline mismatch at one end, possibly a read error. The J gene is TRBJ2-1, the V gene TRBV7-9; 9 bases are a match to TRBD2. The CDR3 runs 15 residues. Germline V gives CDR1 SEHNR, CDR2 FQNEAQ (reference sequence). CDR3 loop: CARSFLAGYYNEQFF. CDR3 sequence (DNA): TGTGCCCGCAGCTTCCTAGCGGGATACTACAATGAGCAGTTCTTC. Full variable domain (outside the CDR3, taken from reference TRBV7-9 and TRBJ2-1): DTGVSQNPRHKITKRGQNVTFRCDPISEHNRLYWYRQTLGQGPEFLTYFQNEAQLEKSRLLSDRFSAERPKGSFSTLEIQRTEQGDSAMYLCARSFLAGYYNEQFFGPGTRLTVL.

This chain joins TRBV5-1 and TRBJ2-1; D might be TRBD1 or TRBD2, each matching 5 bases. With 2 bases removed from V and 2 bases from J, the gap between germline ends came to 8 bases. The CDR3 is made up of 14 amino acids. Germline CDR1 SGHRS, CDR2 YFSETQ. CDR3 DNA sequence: TGCGCCAGCAGCTTAGAGGGGCCCTACAATGAGCAGTTCTTC. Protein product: CASSLEGPYNEQFF.

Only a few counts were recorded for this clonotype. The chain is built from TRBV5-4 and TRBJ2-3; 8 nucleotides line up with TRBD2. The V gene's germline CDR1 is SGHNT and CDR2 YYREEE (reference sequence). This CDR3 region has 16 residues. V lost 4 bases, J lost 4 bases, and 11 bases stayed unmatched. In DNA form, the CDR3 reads TGTGCCAGCAGCACCTTGACGGGAGGGCCCTCAGATACGCAGTATTTT. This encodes CASSTLTGGPSDTQYF. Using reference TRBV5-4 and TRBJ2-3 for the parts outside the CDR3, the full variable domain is ETGVTQSPTHLIKTRGQQVTLRCSSQSGHNTVSWYQQALGQGPQFIFQYYREEENGRGNFPPRFSGLQFPNYSSELNVNALELDDSALYLCASSTLTGGPSDTQYFGPGTRLTVL.

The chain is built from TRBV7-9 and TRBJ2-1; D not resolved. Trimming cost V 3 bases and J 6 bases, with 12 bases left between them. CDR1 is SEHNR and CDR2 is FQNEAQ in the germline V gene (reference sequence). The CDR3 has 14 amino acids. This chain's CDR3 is CASSFRPTGNEQFF. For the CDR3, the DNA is TGTGCCAGCAGCTTCCGTCCGACTGGCAATGAGCAGTTCTTC.

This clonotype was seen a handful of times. As DNA, the CDR3 is TGCGCCAGCAACCGGGACAGCTCCTCTGGGGCCAACGTCCTGACTTTC. This sequence encodes CASNRDSSSGANVLTF. This rearrangement joins TRBV5-1 to TRBJ2-6; 7 bases fit TRBD1. V lost 6 bases, J lost 0 bases, and 6 bases stayed unmatched. The CDR3 has 16 residues. Germline V gene lookup returns CDR1 SGHRS and CDR2 YFSETQ.

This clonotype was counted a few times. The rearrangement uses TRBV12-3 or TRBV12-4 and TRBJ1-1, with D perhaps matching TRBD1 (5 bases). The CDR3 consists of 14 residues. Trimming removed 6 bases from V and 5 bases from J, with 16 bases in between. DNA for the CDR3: TGTGCCAGCAGGCCAGGGCTCGAGAGAACTGAAGCTTTCTTT. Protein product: CASRPGLERTEAFF.

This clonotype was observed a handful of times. The CDR3 region has the DNA TGTGCCAGCAGCCGGGACAGGGGATCCACTGAAGCTTTCTTT. The encoded protein is CASSRDRGSTEAFF. This chain links TRBV7-3 with TRBJ1-1; TRBD1 agrees at 10 bases. V lost 5 bases, J lost 4 bases, and 4 bases stayed unmatched. The CDR3 covers 14 residues. Germline V lookup: CDR1 SGHTA, CDR2 FQGTGA.

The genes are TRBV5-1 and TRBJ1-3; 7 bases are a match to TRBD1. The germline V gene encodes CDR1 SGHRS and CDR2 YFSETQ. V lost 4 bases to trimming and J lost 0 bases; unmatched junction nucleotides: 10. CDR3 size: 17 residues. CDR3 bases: TGCGCCAGCAGCCGCGAAGGGACAGCCAACTCTGGAAACACCATATATTTT. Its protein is CASSREGTANSGNTIYF.

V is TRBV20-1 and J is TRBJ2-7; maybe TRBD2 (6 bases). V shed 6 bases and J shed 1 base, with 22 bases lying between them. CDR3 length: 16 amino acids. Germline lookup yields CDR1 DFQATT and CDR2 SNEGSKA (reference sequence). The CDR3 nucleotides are TGCAGTGCCCAATGGGGGGACTCCTCTTTTTCCTACGAGCAGTACTTC. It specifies CSAQWGDSSFSYEQYF.

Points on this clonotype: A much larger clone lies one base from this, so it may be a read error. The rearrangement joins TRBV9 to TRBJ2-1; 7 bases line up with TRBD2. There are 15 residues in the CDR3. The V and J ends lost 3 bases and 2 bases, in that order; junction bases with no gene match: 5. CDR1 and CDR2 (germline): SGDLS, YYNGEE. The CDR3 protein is CASSARDYAYNEQFF. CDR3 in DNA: TGTGCCAGCAGCGCGAGGGACTATGCCTACAATGAGCAGTTCTTC.

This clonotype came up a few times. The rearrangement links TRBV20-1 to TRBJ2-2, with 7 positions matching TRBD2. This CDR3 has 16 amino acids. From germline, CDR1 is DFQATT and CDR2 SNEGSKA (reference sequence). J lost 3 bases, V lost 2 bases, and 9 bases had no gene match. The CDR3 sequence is CSARSQERDHTGELFF. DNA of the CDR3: TGCAGTGCTAGATCACAAGAGCGGGACCACACCGGGGAGCTGTTTTTT.

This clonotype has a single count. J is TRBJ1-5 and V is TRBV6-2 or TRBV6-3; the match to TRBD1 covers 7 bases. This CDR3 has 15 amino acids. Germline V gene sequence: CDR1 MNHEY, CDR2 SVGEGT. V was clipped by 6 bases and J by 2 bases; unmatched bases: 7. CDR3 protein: CASRHRTGGNQPQHF. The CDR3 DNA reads TGTGCCAGCAGACACAGGACAGGTGGCAATCAGCCCCAGCATTTT.

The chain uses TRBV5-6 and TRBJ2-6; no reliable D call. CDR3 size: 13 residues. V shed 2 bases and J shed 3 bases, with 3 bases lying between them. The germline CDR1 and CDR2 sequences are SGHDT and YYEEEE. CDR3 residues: CASSLIGANVLTF. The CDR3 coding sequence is TGTGCCAGCAGCTTAATTGGGGCCAACGTCCTGACTTTC.

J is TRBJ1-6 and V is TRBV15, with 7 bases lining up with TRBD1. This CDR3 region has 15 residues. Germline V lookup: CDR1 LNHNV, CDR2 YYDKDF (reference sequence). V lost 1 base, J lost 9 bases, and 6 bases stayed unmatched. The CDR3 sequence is CATSRVGTGVSPLHF. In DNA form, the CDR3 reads TGTGCCACCAGCAGAGTTGGCACAGGGGTTTCACCCCTCCACTTT.

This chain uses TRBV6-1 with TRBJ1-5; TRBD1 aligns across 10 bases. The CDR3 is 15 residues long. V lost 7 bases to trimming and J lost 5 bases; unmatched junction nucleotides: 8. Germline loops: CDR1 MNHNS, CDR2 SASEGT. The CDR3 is CASTKTGGPHQPQHF. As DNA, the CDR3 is TGTGCCAGCACTAAGACAGGGGGCCCTCATCAGCCCCAGCATTTT.

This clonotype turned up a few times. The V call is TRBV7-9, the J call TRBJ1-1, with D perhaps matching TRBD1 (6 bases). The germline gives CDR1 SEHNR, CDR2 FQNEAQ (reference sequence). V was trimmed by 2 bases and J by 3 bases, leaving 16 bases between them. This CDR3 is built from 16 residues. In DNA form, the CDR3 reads TGTGCCAGCAGCTTAAGTTCGTGGCAGGGGTACACTGAAGCTTTCTTT. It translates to CASSLSSWQGYTEAFF. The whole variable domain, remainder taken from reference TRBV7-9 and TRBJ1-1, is DTGVSQNPRHKITKRGQNVTFRCDPISEHNRLYWYRQTLGQGPEFLTYFQNEAQLEKSRLLSDRFSAERPKGSFSTLEIQRTEQGDSAMYLCASSLSSWQGYTEAFFGQGTRLTVV.

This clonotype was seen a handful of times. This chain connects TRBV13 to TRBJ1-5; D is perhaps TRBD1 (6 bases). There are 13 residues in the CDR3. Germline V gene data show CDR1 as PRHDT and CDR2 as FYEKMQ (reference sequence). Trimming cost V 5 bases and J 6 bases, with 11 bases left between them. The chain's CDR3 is CASSKQGTQPQHF. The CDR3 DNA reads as TGTGCCAGCAGCAAACAGGGTACTCAGCCCCAGCATTTT.

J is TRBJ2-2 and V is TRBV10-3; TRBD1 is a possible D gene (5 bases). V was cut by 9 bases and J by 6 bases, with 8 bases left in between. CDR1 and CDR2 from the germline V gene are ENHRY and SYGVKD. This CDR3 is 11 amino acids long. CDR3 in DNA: TGTGCCATTAGACAGTCCGGGGAGCTGTTTTTT. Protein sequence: CAIRQSGELFF.

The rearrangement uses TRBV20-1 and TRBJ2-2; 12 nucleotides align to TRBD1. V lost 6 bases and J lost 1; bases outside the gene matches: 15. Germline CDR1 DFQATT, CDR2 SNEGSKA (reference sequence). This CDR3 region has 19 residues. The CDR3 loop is CSAEGTGGEVRRNTGELFF. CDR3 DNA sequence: TGCAGTGCAGAGGGGACAGGGGGCGAGGTCAGAAGGAACACCGGGGAGCTGTTTTTT.